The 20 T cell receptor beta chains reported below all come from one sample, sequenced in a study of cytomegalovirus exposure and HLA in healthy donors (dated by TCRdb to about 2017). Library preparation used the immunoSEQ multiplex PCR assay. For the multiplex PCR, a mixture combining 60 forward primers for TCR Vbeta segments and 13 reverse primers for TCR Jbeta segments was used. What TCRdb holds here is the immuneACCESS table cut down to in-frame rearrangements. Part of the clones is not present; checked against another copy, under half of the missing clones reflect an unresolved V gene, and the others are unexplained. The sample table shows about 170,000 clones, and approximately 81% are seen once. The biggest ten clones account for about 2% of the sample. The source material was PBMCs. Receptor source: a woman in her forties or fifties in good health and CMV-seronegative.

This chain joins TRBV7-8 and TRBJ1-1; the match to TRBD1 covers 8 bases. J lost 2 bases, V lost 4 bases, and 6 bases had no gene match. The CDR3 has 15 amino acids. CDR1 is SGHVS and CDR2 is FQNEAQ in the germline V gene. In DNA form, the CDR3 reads TGTGCCAGCAGCTCAGGGGGACAGGCAAACACTGAAGCTTTCTTT. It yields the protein CASSSGGQANTEAFF.

The CDR3 region is CASSFGRMLETQYF. The CDR3 DNA sequence: TGTGCCAGCAGTTTCGGGAGGATGTTAGAGACCCAGTACTTC. This rearrangement joins TRBV28 to TRBJ2-5; 7 bases are shared with TRBD2. V lost 3 bases to trimming and J lost 4 bases; unmatched junction nucleotides: 5. Germline lookup yields CDR1 MDHEN and CDR2 SYDVKM. CDR3 size: 14 residues.

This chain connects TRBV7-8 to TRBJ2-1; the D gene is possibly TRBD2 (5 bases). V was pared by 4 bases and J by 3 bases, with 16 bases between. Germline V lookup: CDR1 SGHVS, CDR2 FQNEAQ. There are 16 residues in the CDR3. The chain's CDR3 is CASSSAAGSLYNEQFF. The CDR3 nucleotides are TGTGCCAGCAGCTCCGCGGCGGGCTCTCTCTACAATGAGCAGTTCTTC.

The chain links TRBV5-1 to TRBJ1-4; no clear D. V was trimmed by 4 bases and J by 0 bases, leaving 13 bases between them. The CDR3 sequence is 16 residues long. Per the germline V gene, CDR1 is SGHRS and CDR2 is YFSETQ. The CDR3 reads CASSLPRGTTNEKLFF. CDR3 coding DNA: TGCGCCAGCAGCCTCCCGCGCGGCACAACTAATGAAAAACTGTTTTTT.

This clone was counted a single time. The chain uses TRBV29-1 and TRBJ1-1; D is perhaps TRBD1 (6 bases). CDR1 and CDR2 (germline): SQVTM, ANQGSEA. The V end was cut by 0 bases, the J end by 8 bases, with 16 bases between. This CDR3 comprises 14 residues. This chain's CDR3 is CSVEEMLDRREAFF. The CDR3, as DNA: TGCAGCGTTGAAGAGATGTTAGACAGGAGAGAAGCTTTCTTT.

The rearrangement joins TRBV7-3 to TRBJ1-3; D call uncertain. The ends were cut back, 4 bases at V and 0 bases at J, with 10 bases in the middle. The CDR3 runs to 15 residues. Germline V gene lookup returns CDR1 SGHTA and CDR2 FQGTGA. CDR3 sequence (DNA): TGTGCCAGCAGCTCTACTGCGGGCTCTGGAAACACCATATATTTT. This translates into CASSSTAGSGNTIYF. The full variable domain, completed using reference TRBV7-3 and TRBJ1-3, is GAGVSQTPSNKVTEKGKYVELRCDPISGHTALYWYRQSLGQGPEFLIYFQGTGAADDSGLPNDRFFAVRPEGSVSTLKIQRTERGDSAVYLCASSSTAGSGNTIYFGEGSWLTVV.

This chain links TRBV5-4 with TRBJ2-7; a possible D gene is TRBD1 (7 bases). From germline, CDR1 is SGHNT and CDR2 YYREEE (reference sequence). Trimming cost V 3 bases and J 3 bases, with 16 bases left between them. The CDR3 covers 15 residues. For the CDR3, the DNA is TGTGCCAGCAGCTCGGCGGGACAGAGGTTCTACGAGCAGTACTTC. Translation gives CASSSAGQRFYEQYF.

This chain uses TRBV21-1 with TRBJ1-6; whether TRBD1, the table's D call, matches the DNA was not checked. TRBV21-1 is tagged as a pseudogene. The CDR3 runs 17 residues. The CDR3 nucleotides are TGTGCCAGCAGCAAGAGTAGGGGTAAGAGCTATAATTCACCCCTCCACTTT. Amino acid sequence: CASSKSRGKSYNSPLHF.

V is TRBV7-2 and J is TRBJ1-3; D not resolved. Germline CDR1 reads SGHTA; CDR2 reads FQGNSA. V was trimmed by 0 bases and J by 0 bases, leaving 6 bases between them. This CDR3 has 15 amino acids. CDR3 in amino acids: CASSLARSSGNTIYF. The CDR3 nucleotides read TGTGCCAGCAGCTTAGCGCGAAGCTCTGGAAACACCATATATTTT.

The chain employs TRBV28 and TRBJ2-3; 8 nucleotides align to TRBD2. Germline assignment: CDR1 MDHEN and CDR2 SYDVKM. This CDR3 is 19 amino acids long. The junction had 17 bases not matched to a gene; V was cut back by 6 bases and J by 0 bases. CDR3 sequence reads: CASSLELADRYLSTDTQYF. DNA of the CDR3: TGTGCCAGCAGCCTCGAACTAGCGGATCGCTATCTAAGCACAGATACGCAGTATTTT. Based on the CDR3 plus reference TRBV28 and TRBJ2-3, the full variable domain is DVKVTQSSRYLVKRTGEKVFLECVQDMDHENMFWYRQDPGLGLRLIYFSYDVKMKEKGDIPEGYSVSREKKERFSLILESASTNQTSMYLCASSLELADRYLSTDTQYFGPGTRLTVL.

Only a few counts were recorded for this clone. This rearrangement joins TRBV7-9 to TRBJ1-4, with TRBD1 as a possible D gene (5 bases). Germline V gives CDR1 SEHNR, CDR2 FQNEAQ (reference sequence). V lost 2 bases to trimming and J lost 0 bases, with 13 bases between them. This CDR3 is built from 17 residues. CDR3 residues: CASSLNGRGATNEKLFF. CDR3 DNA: TGTGCCAGCAGCTTAAACGGGAGGGGTGCAACTAATGAAAAACTGTTTTTT.

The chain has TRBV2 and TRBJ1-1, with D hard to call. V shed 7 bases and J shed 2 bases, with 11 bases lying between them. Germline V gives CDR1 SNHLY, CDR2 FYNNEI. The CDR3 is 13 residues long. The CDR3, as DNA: TGTGCCAGCAACACTGAGGGAAACACTGAAGCTTTCTTT. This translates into CASNTEGNTEAFF.

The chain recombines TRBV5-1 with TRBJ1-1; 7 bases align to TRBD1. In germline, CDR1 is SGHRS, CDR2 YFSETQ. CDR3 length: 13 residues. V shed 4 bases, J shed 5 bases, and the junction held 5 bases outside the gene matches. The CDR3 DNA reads TGCGCCAGCAGCCTAACAGGGGCGACTGAAGCTTTCTTT. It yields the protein CASSLTGATEAFF.

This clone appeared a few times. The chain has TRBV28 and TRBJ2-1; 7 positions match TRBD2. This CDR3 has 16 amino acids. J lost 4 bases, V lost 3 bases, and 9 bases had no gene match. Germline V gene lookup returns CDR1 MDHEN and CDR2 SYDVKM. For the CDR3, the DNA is TGTGCCAGCAGTTTTGGGGGGGTTGACTCATACAATGAGCAGTTCTTC. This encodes CASSFGGVDSYNEQFF.

This CDR3 is CASSRDRADEQYF. CDR3 nucleotide sequence: TGTGCCAGCAGTCGGGACAGGGCCGACGAGCAGTACTTC. This chain joins TRBV28 and TRBJ2-7; 9 nucleotides agree with TRBD1. The CDR3 runs 13 residues. Germline CDR1 MDHEN, CDR2 SYDVKM. The V segment lost 5 bases and the J segment 5 bases; nucleotides outside the gene matches: 4.

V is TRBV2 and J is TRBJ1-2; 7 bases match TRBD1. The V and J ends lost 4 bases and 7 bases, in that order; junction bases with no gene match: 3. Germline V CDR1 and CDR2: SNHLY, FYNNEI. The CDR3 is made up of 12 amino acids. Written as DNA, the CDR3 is TGTGCCAGCAGTGTCGGGACAGCTGGCTACACCTTC. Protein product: CASSVGTAGYTF.

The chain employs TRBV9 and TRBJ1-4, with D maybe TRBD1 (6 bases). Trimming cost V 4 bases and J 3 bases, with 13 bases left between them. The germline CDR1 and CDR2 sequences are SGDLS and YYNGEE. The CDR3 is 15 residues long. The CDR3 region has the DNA TGTGCCAGCAGCCTCATGACAGGCGCTAATGAAAAACTGTTTTTT. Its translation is CASSLMTGANEKLFF. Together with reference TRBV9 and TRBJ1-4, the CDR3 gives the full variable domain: DSGVTQTPKHLITATGQRVTLRCSPRSGDLSVYWYQQSLDQGLQFLIQYYNGEERAKGNILERFSAQQFPDLHSELNLSSLELGDSALYFCASSLMTGANEKLFFGSGTQLSVL.

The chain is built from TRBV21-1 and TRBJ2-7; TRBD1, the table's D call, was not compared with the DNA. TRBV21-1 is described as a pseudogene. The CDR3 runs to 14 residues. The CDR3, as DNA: TGTGCCAGCAGCTCCAGGGGCCTATCCTACGAGCAGTACTTC. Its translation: CASSSRGLSYEQYF.

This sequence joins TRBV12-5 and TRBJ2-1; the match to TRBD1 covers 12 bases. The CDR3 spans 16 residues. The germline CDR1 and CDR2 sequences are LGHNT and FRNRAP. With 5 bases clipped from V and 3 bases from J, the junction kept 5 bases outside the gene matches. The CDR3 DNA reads TGTGCTAGTGGTGCCGGGACAGGGGGCTTCTACAATGAGCAGTTCTTC. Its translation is CASGAGTGGFYNEQFF.

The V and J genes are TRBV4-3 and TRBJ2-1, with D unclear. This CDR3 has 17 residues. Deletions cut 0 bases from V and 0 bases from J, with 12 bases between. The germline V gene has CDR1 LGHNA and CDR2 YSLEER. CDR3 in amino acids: CASSQDLARRSYNEQFF. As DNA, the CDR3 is TGCGCCAGCAGCCAAGATTTGGCGCGGCGCTCCTACAATGAGCAGTTCTTC.